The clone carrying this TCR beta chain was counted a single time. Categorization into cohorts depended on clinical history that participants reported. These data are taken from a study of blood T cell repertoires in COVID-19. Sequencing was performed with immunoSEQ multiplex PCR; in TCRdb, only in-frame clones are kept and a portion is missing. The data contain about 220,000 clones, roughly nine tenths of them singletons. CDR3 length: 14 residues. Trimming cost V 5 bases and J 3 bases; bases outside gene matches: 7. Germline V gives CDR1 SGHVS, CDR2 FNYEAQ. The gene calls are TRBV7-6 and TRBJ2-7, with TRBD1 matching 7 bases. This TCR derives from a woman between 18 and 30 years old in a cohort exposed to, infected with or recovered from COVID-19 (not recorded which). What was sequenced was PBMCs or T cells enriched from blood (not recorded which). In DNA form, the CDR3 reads TGTGCCAGCAGCGTAAGCCGGGACAGCTACGAGCAGTACTTC. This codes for CASSVSRDSYEQYF.